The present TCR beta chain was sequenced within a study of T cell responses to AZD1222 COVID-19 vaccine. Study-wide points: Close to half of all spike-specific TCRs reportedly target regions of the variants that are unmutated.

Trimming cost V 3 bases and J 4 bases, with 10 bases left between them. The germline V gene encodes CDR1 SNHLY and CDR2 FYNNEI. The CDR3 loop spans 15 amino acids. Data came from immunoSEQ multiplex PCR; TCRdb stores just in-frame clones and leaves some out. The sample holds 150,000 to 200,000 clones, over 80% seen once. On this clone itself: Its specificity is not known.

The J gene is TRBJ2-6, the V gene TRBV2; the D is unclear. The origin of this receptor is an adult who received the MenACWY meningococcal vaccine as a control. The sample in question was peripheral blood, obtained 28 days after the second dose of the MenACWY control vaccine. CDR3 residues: CASSDWGSGANVLTF. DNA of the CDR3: TGTGCCAGCAGTGACTGGGGTTCAGGGGCCAACGTCCTGACTTTC.